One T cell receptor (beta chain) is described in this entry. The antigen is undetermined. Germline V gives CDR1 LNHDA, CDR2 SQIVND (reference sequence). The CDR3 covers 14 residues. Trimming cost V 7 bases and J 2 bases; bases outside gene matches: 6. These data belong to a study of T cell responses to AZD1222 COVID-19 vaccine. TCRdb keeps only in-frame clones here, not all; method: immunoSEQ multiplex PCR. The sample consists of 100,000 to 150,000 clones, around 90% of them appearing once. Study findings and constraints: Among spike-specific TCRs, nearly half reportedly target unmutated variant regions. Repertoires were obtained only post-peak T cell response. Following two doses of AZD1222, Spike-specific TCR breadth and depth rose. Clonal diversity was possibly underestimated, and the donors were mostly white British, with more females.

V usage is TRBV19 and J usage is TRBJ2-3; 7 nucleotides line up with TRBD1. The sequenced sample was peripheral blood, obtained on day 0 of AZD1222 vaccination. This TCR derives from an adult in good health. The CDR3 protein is CASIETGPTDTQYF. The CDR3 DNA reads TGTGCCAGTATCGAGACAGGGCCCACAGATACGCAGTATTTT.